This is a list of T cell receptor beta chains from one sample in a study of CD8 T cells in ankylosing spondylitis. Each CDR3 protein is one row after TCRdb ran MiXCR on the 5' RACE reads. Here the sample spans some 200,000 distinct CDR3 sequences, approximately 7.3% being singletons. Sequenced: blood, either unsorted or a sorted T cell fraction (not recorded which). The receptor set was obtained from a male donor with ankylosing spondylitis. Both conserved end residues are trimmed from each CDR3.

v_call cdr3_aa
TRBV9 ASSVMRGASYGYT
TRBV3-1 ASSQARLAGGPGRETQY
TRBV12-3/TRBV12-4 ASSFSDLGVGGSYNEQF
TRBV5-1 ASSLGDRGRLADTQY
TRBV20-1 SARAGITDTQY
TRBV27 ASSQLAGTYNEQF
TRBV5-1 ASSLNSPNYGYT
TRBV28 ASSSRTVTVNSYGYT
TRBV28 ASSLFWAGMNTEAF
TRBV28 ASNPYSNQPQH
TRBV7-8 ASRAGQGIQPQH
TRBV7-9 ATETSLAYEQY
TRBV7-8 ASSLVRAGEQY
TRBV7-9 ASRQGINEQY
TRBV28 ASSLGVHNEQF
TRBV7-8 ASSLYGGIGTEAF
TRBV10-3 AISDSNGYT
TRBV20-1 SATEGRGSSYNEQF
TRBV20-1 SAREGTSGYNEQF
TRBV29-1 SVDAGPSSYEQY
TRBV5-1 ASSLDAGASSYEQY
TRBV13 ATQTRLGTRNEQY